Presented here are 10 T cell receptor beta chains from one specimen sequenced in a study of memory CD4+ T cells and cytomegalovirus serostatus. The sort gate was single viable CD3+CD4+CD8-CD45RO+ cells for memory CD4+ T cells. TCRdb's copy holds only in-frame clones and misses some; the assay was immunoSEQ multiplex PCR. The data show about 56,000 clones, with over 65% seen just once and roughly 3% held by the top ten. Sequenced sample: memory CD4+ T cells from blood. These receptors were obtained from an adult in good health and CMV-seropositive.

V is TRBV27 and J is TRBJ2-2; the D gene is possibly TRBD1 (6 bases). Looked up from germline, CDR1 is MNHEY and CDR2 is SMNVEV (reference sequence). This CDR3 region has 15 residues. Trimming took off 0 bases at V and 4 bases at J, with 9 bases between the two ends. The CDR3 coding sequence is TGTGCCAGCAGTTTATCTTTCAGGGGCACCGGGGAGCTGTTTTTT. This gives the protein CASSLSFRGTGELFF.

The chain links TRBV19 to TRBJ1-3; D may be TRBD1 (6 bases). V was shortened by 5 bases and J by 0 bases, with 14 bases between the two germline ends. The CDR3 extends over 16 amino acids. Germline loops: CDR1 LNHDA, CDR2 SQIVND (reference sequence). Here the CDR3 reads CASSLGAGNSGNTIYF. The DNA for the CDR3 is TGTGCCAGTAGTCTGGGGGCAGGGAACTCTGGAAACACCATATATTTT.

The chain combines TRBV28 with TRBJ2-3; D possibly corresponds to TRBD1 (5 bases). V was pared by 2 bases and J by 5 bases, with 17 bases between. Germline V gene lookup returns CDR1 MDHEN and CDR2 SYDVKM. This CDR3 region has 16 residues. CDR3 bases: TGTGCCAGCAGTTTAAAATTTTGGGCAGGGAAAGATACGCAGTATTTT. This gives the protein CASSLKFWAGKDTQYF.

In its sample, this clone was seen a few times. The CDR3 sequence: CASSLDAGPIEQYF. CDR3 bases: TGTGCCAGCAGCTTAGATGCAGGTCCTATCGAGCAGTACTTC. The chain is built from TRBV11-2 and TRBJ2-7; no firm D call. The CDR3 length is 14 residues. Per germline, CDR1 SGHAT and CDR2 FQNNGV. Trimming pared 0 bases from V and 6 bases from J, leaving 12 bases between. The full variable domain, its missing parts supplied by reference TRBV11-2 and TRBJ2-7, is EAGVAQSPRYKIIEKRQSVAFWCNPISGHATLYWYQQILGQGPKLLIQFQNNGVVDDSQLPKDRFSAERLKGVDSTLKIQPAKLEDSAVYLCASSLDAGPIEQYFGPGTRLTVT.

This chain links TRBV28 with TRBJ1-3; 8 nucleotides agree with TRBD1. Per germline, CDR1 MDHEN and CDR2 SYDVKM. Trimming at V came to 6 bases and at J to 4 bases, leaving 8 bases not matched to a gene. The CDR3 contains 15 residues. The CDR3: CASRNQGASGNTIYF. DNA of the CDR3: TGTGCCAGCAGGAACCAGGGGGCTTCAGGAAACACCATATATTTT. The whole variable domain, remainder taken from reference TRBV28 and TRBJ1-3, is DVKVTQSSRYLVKRTGEKVFLECVQDMDHENMFWYRQDPGLGLRLIYFSYDVKMKEKGDIPEGYSVSREKKERFSLILESASTNQTSMYLCASRNQGASGNTIYFGEGSWLTVV.

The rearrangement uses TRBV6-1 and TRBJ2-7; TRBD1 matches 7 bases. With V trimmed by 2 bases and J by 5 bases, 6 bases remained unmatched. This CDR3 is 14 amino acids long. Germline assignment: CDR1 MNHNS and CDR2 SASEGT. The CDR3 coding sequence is TGTGCCAGCAGTGAAAGCAGGGGGTTAGACGAGCAGTACGTC. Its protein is CASSESRGLDEQYV.

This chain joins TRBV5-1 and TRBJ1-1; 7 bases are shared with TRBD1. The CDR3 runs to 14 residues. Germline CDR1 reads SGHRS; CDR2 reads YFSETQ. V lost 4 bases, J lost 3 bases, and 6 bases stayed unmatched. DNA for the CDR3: TGCGCCAGCAGCCAGCCGGGACAGCACACTGAAGCTTTCTTT. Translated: CASSQPGQHTEAFF.

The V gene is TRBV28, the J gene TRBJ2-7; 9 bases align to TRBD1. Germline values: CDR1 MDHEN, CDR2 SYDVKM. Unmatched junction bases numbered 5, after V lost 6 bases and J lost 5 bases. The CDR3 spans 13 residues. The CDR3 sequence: CASRKQGANEQYF. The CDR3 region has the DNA TGTGCCAGCAGGAAACAGGGGGCCAACGAGCAGTACTTC.

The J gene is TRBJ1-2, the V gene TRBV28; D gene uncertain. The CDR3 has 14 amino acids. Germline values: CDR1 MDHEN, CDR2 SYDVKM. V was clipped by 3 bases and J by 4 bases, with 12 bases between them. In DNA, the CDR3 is TGTGCCAGCAGTTTGATTCCAGAGACCTATGGCTACACCTTC. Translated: CASSLIPETYGYTF.

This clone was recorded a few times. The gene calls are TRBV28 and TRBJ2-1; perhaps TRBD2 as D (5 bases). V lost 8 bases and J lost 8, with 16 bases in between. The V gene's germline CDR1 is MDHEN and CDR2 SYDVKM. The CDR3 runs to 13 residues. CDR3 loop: CASVASKVDEQFF. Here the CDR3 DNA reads TGTGCCAGCGTCGCTAGCAAGGTGGATGAGCAGTTCTTC.